This T cell receptor beta chain was observed in a study of cytomegalovirus exposure and HLA in healthy donors. 13 Jbeta primers and 60 Vbeta primers were used for the PCR. Only in-frame clones appear in the TCRdb table, and some are missing; sequencing was by immunoSEQ multiplex PCR. This table holds roughly 100,000 clones, 75% to 85% found once. Germline assignment: CDR1 GTSNPN and CDR2 SVGIG (reference sequence). This CDR3 is built from 18 residues. Trimming cost V 3 bases and J 0 bases, with 21 bases left between them. Sample: PBMCs. The chain joins TRBV30 to TRBJ2-4; TRBD2 is a possible D gene (5 bases). This receptor was taken from a man aged 18 to 29 in good health and CMV-seronegative. The CDR3 DNA reads TGTGCCTGGAGCCCCGCCCACTCTGAGGGCCTAGCCAAAAACATTCAGTACTTC. Translating it yields CAWSPAHSEGLAKNIQYF.